Following are 9 T cell receptor beta chains from one sample sequenced in a study of CD8+CD57+ T cells in acquired aplastic anemia. All sequencing subjects had displayed CD8+CD57+ cell expansion on flow cytometry. Profiling that covered TCR beta VDJ and CDR3 relied on genomic DNA as its template. TCRdb re-called the reads with MiXCR, one entry per CDR3 protein. The sample includes around 200,000 distinct CDR3 sequences, less than 60% of them seen just once. Sequencing was done on a sample of sorted CD4+, CD8+, or CD8+CD57+ T cells (not recorded which) from PBMCs. These receptors were taken from a human donor with aplastic anemia.

This clonotype was detected ten times or more. V usage is TRBV7-9 and J usage is TRBJ2-7, with TRBD1 as a possible D gene (6 bases). The CDR3 has 14 amino acids. CDR1 is SEHNR, CDR2 FQNEAQ, per germline (reference sequence). V was shortened by 4 bases and J by 1 base, with 11 bases between the two germline ends. DNA for the CDR3: TGTGCCAGCAGCTCGCAACAGGGTTCCTACGAGCAGTACTTC. Protein sequence: CASSSQQGSYEQYF.

This clonotype appeared many times. The chain is built from TRBV10-2 and TRBJ1-4; weak D call: TRBD1 (6 bases). Germline V lookup: CDR1 WSHSY, CDR2 SAAADI. Trimming cost V 10 bases and J 8 bases, with 20 bases left between them. The CDR3 spans 14 residues. In nucleotides, the CDR3 is TGCGCCACCAAGAAGGGGCAGGGGAAAGAAAAACTGTTTTTT. Translated: CATKKGQGKEKLFF.

The chain employs TRBV7-2 and TRBJ2-5; 14 bases agree with TRBD2. Trimming cost V 10 bases and J 5 bases; bases outside gene matches: 3. The CDR3 loop spans 13 amino acids. Per germline, CDR1 SGHTA and CDR2 FQGNSA. The CDR3 DNA is TGTGCCACGGGACTAGCGGGAGTGGAGACCCAGTACTTC. Translation: CATGLAGVETQYF.

In this sample, this clonotype turned up many times. This sequence joins TRBV20-1 and TRBJ2-3; the match to TRBD2 covers 10 bases. The CDR3 is 15 residues long. Unmatched junction bases numbered 6, after V lost 4 bases and J lost 2 bases. The germline V gene has CDR1 DFQATT and CDR2 SNEGSKA (reference sequence). CDR3 amino acids: CSAMPTSGYTDTQYF. DNA of the CDR3: TGCAGTGCTATGCCGACTAGCGGGTACACAGATACGCAGTATTTT.

The chain uses TRBV2 and TRBJ2-7; possibly TRBD2 for D (6 bases). V lost 1 base, J lost 5 bases, and 12 bases lay in between. The germline CDR1 and CDR2 sequences are SNHLY and FYNNEI. The CDR3 is made up of 14 amino acids. Here the CDR3 DNA reads TGTGCCAGCAGTGAAGTTCGGCGGGACGACGAGCAGTACTTC. Protein product: CASSEVRRDDEQYF.

The chain has TRBV20-1 and TRBJ2-7; TRBD1 matches 8 bases. This CDR3 is built from 15 residues. V shed 4 bases, J shed 5 bases, and the junction held 13 bases outside the gene matches. Germline CDR1 is DFQATT and CDR2 is SNEGSKA (reference sequence). Here the CDR3 DNA reads TGCAGTGCTATTCCGACGGACAGGGTCAACAACGAGCAGTACTTC. Protein: CSAIPTDRVNNEQYF.

This rearrangement joins TRBV20-1 to TRBJ1-1; tentatively, D is TRBD1 (6 bases). In germline, CDR1 is DFQATT, CDR2 SNEGSKA (reference sequence). V lost 2 bases to trimming and J lost 2 bases, with 9 bases between them. There are 13 residues in the CDR3. Written as DNA, the CDR3 is TGCAGTGCTAGATCAGGGGCTAACACTGAAGCTTTCTTT. This translates into CSARSGANTEAFF.

On this clonotype: A read error may account for a junction end that differs from germline. V and J are TRBV15 and TRBJ1-2, with D possibly matching TRBD1 (6 bases). Germline V gene lookup returns CDR1 LNHNV and CDR2 YYDKDF (reference sequence). The CDR3 runs 16 residues. CDR3 loop: CATSRDLSGDNYGYTF. CDR3 DNA sequence: TGTGCCACCAGCAGAGATTTGTCAGGGGACAACTATGGTTACACCTTC.

This clonotype was counted at least ten times. The chain has TRBV19 and TRBJ1-2, with unresolved D. CDR3 length equals 15 residues. Trimming shortened V by 3 bases and J by 2 bases, and 13 bases separated the two germline ends. Germline V gene lookup returns CDR1 LNHDA and CDR2 SQIVND (reference sequence). As DNA, the CDR3 is TGTGCCAGTAGTATGGGTGAGGACGGGAACTATGGCTACACCTTC. Protein product: CASSMGEDGNYGYTF.